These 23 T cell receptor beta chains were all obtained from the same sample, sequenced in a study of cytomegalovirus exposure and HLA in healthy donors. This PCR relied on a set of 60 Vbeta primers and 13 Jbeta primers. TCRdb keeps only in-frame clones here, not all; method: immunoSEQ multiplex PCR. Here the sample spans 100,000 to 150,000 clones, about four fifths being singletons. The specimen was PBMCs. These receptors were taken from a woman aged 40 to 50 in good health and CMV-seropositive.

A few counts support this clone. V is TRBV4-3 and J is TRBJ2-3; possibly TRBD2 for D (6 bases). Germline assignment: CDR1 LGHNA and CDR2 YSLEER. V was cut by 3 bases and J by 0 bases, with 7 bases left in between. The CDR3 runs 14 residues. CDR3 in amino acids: CASSQGLSTDTQYF. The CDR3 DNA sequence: TGCGCCAGCAGCCAGGGACTCAGCACAGATACGCAGTATTTT.

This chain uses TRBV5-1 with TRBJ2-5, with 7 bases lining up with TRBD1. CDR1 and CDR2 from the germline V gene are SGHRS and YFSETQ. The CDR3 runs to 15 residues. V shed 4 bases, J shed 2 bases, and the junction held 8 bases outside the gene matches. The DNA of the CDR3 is TGCGCCAGCAGCCTACGGACAGGTCAACAAGAGACCCAGTACTTC. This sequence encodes CASSLRTGQQETQYF. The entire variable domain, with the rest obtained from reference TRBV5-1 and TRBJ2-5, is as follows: KAGVTQTPRYLIKTRGQQVTLSCSPISGHRSVSWYQQTPGQGLQFLFEYFSETQRNKGNFPGRFSGRQFSNSRSEMNVSTLELGDSALYLCASSLRTGQQETQYFGPGTRLLVL.

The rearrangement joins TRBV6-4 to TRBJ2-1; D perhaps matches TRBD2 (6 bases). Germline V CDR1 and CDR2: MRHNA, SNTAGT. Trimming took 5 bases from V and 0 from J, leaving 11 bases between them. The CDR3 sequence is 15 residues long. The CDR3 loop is CASSPRGNSYNEQFF. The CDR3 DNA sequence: TGTGCCAGCAGTCCCCGGGGGAACTCCTACAATGAGCAGTTCTTC.

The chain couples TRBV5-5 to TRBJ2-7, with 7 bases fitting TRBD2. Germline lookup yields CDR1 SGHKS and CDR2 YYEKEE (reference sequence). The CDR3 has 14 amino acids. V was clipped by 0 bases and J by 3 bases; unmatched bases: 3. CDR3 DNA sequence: TGTGCCAGCAGCTTGGCCGGGACTATCTACGAGCAGTACTTC. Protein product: CASSLAGTIYEQYF.

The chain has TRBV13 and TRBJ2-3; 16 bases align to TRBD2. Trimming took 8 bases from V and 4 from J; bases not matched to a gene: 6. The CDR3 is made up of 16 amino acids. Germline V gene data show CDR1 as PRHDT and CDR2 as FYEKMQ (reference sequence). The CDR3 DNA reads TGTGCCAGCCGTTCCGGGACTAGCGGGAGGGCAGATACGCAGTATTTT. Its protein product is CASRSGTSGRADTQYF.

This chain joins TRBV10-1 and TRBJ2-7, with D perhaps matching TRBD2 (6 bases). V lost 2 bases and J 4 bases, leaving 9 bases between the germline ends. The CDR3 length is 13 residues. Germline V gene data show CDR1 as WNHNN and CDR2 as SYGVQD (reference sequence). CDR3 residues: CASSEASEYEQYF. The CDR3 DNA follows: TGCGCCAGCAGTGAGGCTAGCGAGTACGAGCAGTACTTC.

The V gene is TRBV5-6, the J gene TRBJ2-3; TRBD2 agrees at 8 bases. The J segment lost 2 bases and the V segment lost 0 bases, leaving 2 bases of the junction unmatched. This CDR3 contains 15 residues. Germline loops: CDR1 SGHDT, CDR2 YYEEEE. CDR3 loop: CASSLAGGITDTQYF. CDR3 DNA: TGTGCCAGCAGCTTGGCGGGAGGGATCACAGATACGCAGTATTTT.

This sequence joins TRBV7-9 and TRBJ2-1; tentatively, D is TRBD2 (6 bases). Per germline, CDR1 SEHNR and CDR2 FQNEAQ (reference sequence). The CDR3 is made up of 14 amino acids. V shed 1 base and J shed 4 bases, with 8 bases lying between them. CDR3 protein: CASSLGGLYNEQFF. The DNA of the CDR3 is TGTGCCAGCAGCTTAGGCGGACTATACAATGAGCAGTTCTTC.

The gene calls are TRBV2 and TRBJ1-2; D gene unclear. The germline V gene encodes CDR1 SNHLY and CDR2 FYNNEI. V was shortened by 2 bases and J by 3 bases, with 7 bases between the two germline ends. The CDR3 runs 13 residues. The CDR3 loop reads CASSESQYYGYTF. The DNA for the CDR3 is TGTGCCAGCAGTGAAAGTCAGTACTATGGCTACACCTTC.

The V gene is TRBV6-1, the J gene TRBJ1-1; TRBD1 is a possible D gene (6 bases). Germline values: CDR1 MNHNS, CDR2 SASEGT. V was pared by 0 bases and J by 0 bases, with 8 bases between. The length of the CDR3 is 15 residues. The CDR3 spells CASSEAPGVNTEAFF. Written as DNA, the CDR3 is TGTGCCAGCAGTGAAGCTCCAGGGGTGAACACTGAAGCTTTCTTT.

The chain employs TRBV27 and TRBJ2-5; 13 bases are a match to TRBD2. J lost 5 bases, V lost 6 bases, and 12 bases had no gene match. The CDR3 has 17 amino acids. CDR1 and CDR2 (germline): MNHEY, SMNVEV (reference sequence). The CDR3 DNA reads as TGTGCCAGCAGACTCTCGGGACTAGCGGGATTCGGCGAGACCCAGTACTTC. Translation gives CASRLSGLAGFGETQYF.

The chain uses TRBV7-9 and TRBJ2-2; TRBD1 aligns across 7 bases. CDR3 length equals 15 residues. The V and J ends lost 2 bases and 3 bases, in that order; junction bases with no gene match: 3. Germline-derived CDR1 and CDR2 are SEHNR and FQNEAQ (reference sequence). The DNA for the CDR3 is TGTGCCAGCAGCTTAAGGGGGCCGGACACCGGGGAGCTGTTTTTT. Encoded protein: CASSLRGPDTGELFF.

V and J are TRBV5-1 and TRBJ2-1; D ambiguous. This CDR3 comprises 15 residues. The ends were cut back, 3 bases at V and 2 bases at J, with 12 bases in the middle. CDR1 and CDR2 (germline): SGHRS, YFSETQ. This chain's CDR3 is CASSYGVPPYNEQFF. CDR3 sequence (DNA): TGCGCCAGCAGCTATGGAGTTCCCCCCTACAATGAGCAGTTCTTC.

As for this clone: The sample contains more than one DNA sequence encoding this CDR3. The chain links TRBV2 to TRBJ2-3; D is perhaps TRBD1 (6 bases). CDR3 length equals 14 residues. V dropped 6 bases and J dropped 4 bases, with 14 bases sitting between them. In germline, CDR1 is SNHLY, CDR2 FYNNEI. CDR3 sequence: CASSAQGWADTQYF. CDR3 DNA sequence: TGTGCCAGCAGCGCGCAGGGGTGGGCAGATACGCAGTATTTT. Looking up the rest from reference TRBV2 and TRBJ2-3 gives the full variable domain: EPEVTQTPSHQVTQMGQEVILRCVPISNHLYFYWYRQILGQKVEFLVSFYNNEISEKSEIFDDQFSVERPDGSNFTLKIRSTKLEDSAMYFCASSAQGWADTQYFGPGTRLTVL.

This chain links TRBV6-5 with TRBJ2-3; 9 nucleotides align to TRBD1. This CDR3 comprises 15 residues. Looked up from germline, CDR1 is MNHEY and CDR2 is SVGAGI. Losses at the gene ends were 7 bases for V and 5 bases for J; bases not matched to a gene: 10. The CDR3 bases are TGTGCCAGCACCAACGGGGACAGGGTTAGAGATACGCAGTATTTT. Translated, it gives CASTNGDRVRDTQYF.

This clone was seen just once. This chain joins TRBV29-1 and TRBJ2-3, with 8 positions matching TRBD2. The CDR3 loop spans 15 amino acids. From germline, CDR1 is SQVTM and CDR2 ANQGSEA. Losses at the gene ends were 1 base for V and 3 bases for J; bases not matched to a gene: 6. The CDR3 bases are TGCAGCGTTGAAGTTAGCGGGATTGGAACAGATACGCAGTATTTT. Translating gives CSVEVSGIGTDTQYF.

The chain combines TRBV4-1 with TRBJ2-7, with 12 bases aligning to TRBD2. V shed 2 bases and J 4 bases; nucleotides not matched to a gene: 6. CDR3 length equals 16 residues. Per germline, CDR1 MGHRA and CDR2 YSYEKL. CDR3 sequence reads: CASSQMTSGSPYEQYF. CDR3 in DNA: TGCGCCAGCAGCCAAATGACTAGCGGGAGTCCTTACGAGCAGTACTTC.

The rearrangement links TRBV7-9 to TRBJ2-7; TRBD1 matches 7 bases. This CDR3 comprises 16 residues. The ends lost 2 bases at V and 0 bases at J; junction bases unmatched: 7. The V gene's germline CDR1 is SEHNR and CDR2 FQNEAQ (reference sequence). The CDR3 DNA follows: TGTGCCAGCAGCTTATTTGGACAGGAGAGCTCCTACGAGCAGTACTTC. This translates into CASSLFGQESSYEQYF.

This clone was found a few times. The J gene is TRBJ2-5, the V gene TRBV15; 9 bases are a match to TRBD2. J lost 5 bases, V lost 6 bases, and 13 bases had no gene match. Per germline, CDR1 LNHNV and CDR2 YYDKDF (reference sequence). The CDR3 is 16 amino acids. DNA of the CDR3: TGTGCCACCAGGAAGGCGCTAGCGGGATTTTTGGAGACCCAGTACTTC. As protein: CATRKALAGFLETQYF.

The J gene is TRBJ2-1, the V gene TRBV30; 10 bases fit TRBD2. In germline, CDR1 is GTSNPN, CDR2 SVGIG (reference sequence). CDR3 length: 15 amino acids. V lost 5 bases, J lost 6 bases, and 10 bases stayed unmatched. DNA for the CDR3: TGTGCCTGGGGGTGGACTAGCGGAAATTTCAATGAGCAGTTCTTC. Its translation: CAWGWTSGNFNEQFF.

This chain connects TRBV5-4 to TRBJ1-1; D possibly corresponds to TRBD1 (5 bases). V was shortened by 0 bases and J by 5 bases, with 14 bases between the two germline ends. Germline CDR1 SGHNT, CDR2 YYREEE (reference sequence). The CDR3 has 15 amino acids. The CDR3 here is CASSLDTGGETEAFF. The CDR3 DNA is TGTGCCAGCAGCTTGGATACGGGGGGGGAAACTGAAGCTTTCTTT.

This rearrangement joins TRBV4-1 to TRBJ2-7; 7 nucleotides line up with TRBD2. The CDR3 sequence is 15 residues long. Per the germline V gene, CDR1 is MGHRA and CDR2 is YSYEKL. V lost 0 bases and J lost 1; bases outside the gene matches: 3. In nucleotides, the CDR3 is TGCGCCAGCAGCCAAGATGGGCGGGGGTCCTACGAGCAGTACTTC. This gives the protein CASSQDGRGSYEQYF.

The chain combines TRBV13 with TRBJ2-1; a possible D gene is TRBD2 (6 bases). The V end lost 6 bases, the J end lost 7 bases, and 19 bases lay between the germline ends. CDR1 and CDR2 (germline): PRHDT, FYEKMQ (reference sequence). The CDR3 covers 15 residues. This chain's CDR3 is CASSSPYGLSNEQFF. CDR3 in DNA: TGTGCCAGCAGTTCCCCGTACGGACTATCGAATGAGCAGTTCTTC.